The 15 T cell receptor beta chains given below trace back to one sample, sequenced in a study of cytomegalovirus exposure and HLA in healthy donors. Researchers ran the PCR with 60 Vbeta and 13 Jbeta primers. The method was immunoSEQ multiplex PCR; TCRdb's version includes in-frame clones alone and lacks a portion of them. The profile shows 100,000 to 120,000 clones, around four fifths of them singletons. The specimen sequenced was PBMCs. The origin of the receptors is a middle-aged woman in good health and CMV-seropositive.

The chain is built from TRBV5-1 and TRBJ1-1; 8 positions agree with TRBD1. From germline, CDR1 is SGHRS and CDR2 YFSETQ. This CDR3 comprises 14 residues. The trim removed 4 bases at V and 1 base at J, leaving 3 bases unmatched. The CDR3 sequence is CASSTGQGNTEAFF. CDR3 DNA sequence: TGCGCCAGCAGCACAGGACAGGGGAACACTGAAGCTTTCTTT. Complete variable domain (other parts from reference TRBV5-1 and TRBJ1-1): KAGVTQTPRYLIKTRGQQVTLSCSPISGHRSVSWYQQTPGQGLQFLFEYFSETQRNKGNFPGRFSGRQFSNSRSEMNVSTLELGDSALYLCASSTGQGNTEAFFGQGTRLTVV.

The V gene is TRBV11-2, the J gene TRBJ2-2, with 9 bases aligning to TRBD1. With 0 bases clipped from V and 4 bases from J, the junction kept 6 bases outside the gene matches. Germline loops: CDR1 SGHAT, CDR2 FQNNGV. The CDR3 is made up of 17 amino acids. Written as DNA, the CDR3 is TGTGCCAGCAGCTTAGAACCCGGGACAGGGCCCACCGGGGAGCTGTTTTTT. It is translated as CASSLEPGTGPTGELFF.

This clone was seen just once. The genes are TRBV7-8 and TRBJ2-5, with D possibly being TRBD1 (6 bases). V gave up 4 bases and J gave up 7 bases, with 16 bases separating them. Per the germline V gene, CDR1 is SGHVS and CDR2 is FQNEAQ. The CDR3 extends over 14 amino acids. CDR3 sequence (DNA): TGTGCCAGCAGCTCCGGCCCAGGGGAAGGGACCCAGTACTTC. It translates to CASSSGPGEGTQYF.

CDR3 sequence: CASSLRGGDNQPQHF. The CDR3 DNA follows: TGTGCCAGCAGCTTAAGGGGAGGCGATAATCAGCCCCAGCATTTT. The chain uses TRBV7-6 and TRBJ1-5, with a possible D match to TRBD1 (5 bases). The CDR3 is 15 residues long. V shed 2 bases and J shed 4 bases, with 12 bases lying between them. Per the germline V gene, CDR1 is SGHVS and CDR2 is FNYEAQ.

This clone was detected a few times. This chain uses TRBV11-3 with TRBJ2-3, with TRBD1 matching over 7 bases. Germline V gene data show CDR1 as SGHNT and CDR2 as YENEEA. The CDR3 length is 16 residues. Unmatched junction bases numbered 12, after V lost 5 bases and J lost 4 bases. Here the CDR3 DNA reads TGTGCCAGCAGCCGACCCGACAGGGTAAGGGCAGATACGCAGTATTTT. Protein: CASSRPDRVRADTQYF.

The V gene is TRBV19, the J gene TRBJ2-3; 8 positions match TRBD2. The CDR3 is made up of 16 amino acids. Trimming removed 3 bases from V and 8 bases from J; junction bases left unmatched: 13. Germline V gene sequence: CDR1 LNHDA, CDR2 SQIVND (reference sequence). CDR3: CASSITATGGQGTQYF. In DNA form, the CDR3 reads TGTGCCAGTAGTATTACCGCCACGGGAGGGCAAGGTACGCAGTATTTT.

This chain joins TRBV2 and TRBJ1-1; 10 bases map to TRBD1. The germline CDR1 and CDR2 sequences are SNHLY and FYNNEI. This CDR3 has 14 residues. The trim removed 5 bases at V and 5 bases at J, leaving 5 bases unmatched. CDR3 sequence: CASSNRDRGTEAFF. For the CDR3, the DNA is TGTGCCAGCAGTAACCGGGACAGGGGAACTGAAGCTTTCTTT.

This clone was recorded a few times. The chain employs TRBV19 and TRBJ1-5; 10 bases line up with TRBD1. Germline V lookup: CDR1 LNHDA, CDR2 SQIVND (reference sequence). This CDR3 region has 13 residues. Germline trimming cut 10 bases from V and 8 bases from J; bases unmatched to any gene: 8. CDR3 region: CATAGTGEEPQHF. CDR3 sequence (DNA): TGTGCCACCGCGGGGACAGGGGAAGAGCCCCAGCATTTT.

This chain uses TRBV19 with TRBJ1-4; TRBD1 matches 7 bases. V shed 7 bases and J 10 bases; nucleotides not matched to a gene: 6. CDR3 length equals 12 residues. Germline-derived CDR1 and CDR2 are LNHDA and SQIVND (reference sequence). The CDR3 DNA sequence: TGTGCCAGTATGGGGGACAGTGGAAAACTGTTTTTT. Translation: CASMGDSGKLFF.

The chain links TRBV28 to TRBJ2-7, with D possibly being TRBD1 (6 bases). The CDR3 loop spans 14 amino acids. The V gene's germline CDR1 is MDHEN and CDR2 SYDVKM. V lost 4 bases and J 4 bases, leaving 14 bases between the germline ends. CDR3 nucleotides: TGTGCCAGCAGTTCCCCAGGGGACGGGTACGAGCAGTACTTC. Its translation: CASSSPGDGYEQYF.

The chain links TRBV28 to TRBJ2-3; D possibly corresponds to TRBD1 (6 bases). Germline V gene lookup returns CDR1 MDHEN and CDR2 SYDVKM. The CDR3 totals 15 residues. V lost 1 base, J lost 5 bases, and 13 bases lay in between. The CDR3 loop reads CASSLLTSRGDTQYF. The DNA for the CDR3 is TGTGCCAGCAGTTTATTAACGAGCAGGGGAGATACGCAGTATTTT.

The chain links TRBV7-8 to TRBJ2-1; 13 bases match TRBD2. The CDR3 is made up of 18 amino acids. The V gene's germline CDR1 is SGHVS and CDR2 FQNEAQ. With 5 bases clipped from V and 9 bases from J, the junction kept 16 bases outside the gene matches. CDR3 nucleotides: TGTGCCAGCAGCCCACACGATCGACTAGCGGGAGGATTGGGTGAGCAGTTCTTC. Protein: CASSPHDRLAGGLGEQFF.

The chain combines TRBV6-1 with TRBJ2-2; 12 bases match TRBD2. CDR3 length: 15 amino acids. Per germline, CDR1 MNHNS and CDR2 SASEGT. V trimming: 6 bases; J trimming: 4 bases; junction bases outside the gene matches: 3. The CDR3 protein is CASRTSGRFTGELFF. Written as DNA, the CDR3 is TGTGCCAGCAGGACTAGCGGGAGATTCACCGGGGAGCTGTTTTTT.

This clone was picked up a small number of times. The gene calls are TRBV2 and TRBJ1-5, with TRBD1 as a possible D gene (5 bases). V lost 4 bases and J 3 bases, leaving 7 bases between the germline ends. The CDR3 contains 13 residues. Germline-derived CDR1 and CDR2 are SNHLY and FYNNEI. CDR3 loop: CASSGGPNQPQHF. The CDR3 bases are TGTGCCAGCAGTGGGGGCCCCAATCAGCCCCAGCATTTT.

Regarding this clone: At one end, the junction sequence differs from germline, possibly due to a read error. The rearrangement joins TRBV7-9 to TRBJ1-1; 11 bases match TRBD1. This CDR3 is built from 14 residues. Germline CDR1 is SEHNR and CDR2 is FQNEAQ (reference sequence). CDR3 loop: CSSSRGQGARYAFF. The CDR3 nucleotides read TGTTCCAGCAGCAGAGGACAGGGGGCTCGGTATGCTTTCTTT. Full variable domain (missing parts from reference TRBV7-9 and TRBJ1-1): DTGVSQNPRHKITKRGQNVTFRCDPISEHNRLYWYRQTLGQGPEFLTYFQNEAQLEKSRLLSDRFSAERPKGSFSTLEIQRTEQGDSAMYLCSSSRGQGARYAFFGQGTRLTVV.